Below are 14 T cell receptor beta chains sequenced from a single sample in a study of cytomegalovirus exposure and HLA in healthy donors. With 60 Vbeta and 13 Jbeta primers, the PCR was carried out. Profiling relied on immunoSEQ multiplex PCR, and the TCRdb table lists in-frame clones only, not all of them. The table shows approximately 200,000 clones, with roughly three quarters occurring only once. The sequenced sample was PBMCs. The receptors here all came from a woman aged 18 to 35 in good health and CMV-seronegative.

V gene TRBV10-3 combines with J gene TRBJ2-2; tentatively, D is TRBD2 (7 bases). With 4 bases removed from V and 6 bases from J, the gap between germline ends came to 9 bases. The CDR3 extends over 13 amino acids. CDR1 ENHRY and CDR2 SYGVKD come from the germline V gene. The CDR3 coding sequence is TGTGCCATCAGTGGGGGGGGCGCCGGGGAGCTGTTTTTT. It codes for CAISGGGAGELFF.

This clone was found a few times. The chain has TRBV9 and TRBJ1-1; D unresolved. Germline V gives CDR1 SGDLS, CDR2 YYNGEE. Trimming pared 6 bases from V and 1 base from J, leaving 10 bases between. The CDR3 length is 13 residues. The CDR3 nucleotides read TGTGCCAGCACCCGTCGAGGGAACACTGAAGCTTTCTTT. It encodes CASTRRGNTEAFF.

This rearrangement joins TRBV18 to TRBJ2-7; D might be TRBD2 (6 bases). The V end was cut by 5 bases, the J end by 2 bases, with 13 bases between. The CDR3 has 14 amino acids. Germline CDR1 KGHSH, CDR2 LQKENI. CDR3 nucleotide sequence: TGTGCCAGCTCAGAGGCGGGGTTGACCTACGAGCAGTACTTC. Translation gives CASSEAGLTYEQYF.

The J gene is TRBJ1-2, the V gene TRBV19; tentatively, D is TRBD1 (5 bases). Per germline, CDR1 LNHDA and CDR2 SQIVND (reference sequence). The length of the CDR3 is 18 residues. V dropped 8 bases and J dropped 6 bases, with 31 bases sitting between them. The CDR3 region has the DNA TGTGCCAGTTGGGGGGAAAGATCTCCCGCCTGGACGTCTAATGGCTACACCTTC. Amino acids: CASWGERSPAWTSNGYTF.

This sequence joins TRBV19 and TRBJ1-3; D is perhaps TRBD1 (5 bases). V lost 6 bases, J lost 0 bases, and 12 bases lay in between. CDR1 and CDR2 (germline): LNHDA, SQIVND (reference sequence). CDR3 size: 15 residues. The DNA for the CDR3 is TGTGCCAGTAGCTACGACAGAATCTCTGGAAACACCATATATTTT. The encoded protein is CASSYDRISGNTIYF.

About this clone itself: This specimen includes other DNA sequences encoding the same CDR3. The chain joins TRBV19 to TRBJ1-1; no clear D. Germline V lookup: CDR1 LNHDA, CDR2 SQIVND (reference sequence). The ends were cut back, 3 bases at V and 2 bases at J, with 4 bases in the middle. This CDR3 contains 12 residues. The CDR3 nucleotides are TGTGCCAGTAGTATTGGCAACACTGAAGCTTTCTTT. The encoded protein is CASSIGNTEAFF.

J is TRBJ2-5 and V is TRBV5-1; TRBD1 might be the D (5 bases). CDR1 SGHRS and CDR2 YFSETQ come from the germline V gene. V was shortened by 4 bases and J by 0 bases, with 7 bases between the two germline ends. This CDR3 contains 13 residues. The CDR3 loop reads CASSPGNQETQYF. In DNA, the CDR3 is TGCGCCAGCAGCCCAGGGAACCAAGAGACCCAGTACTTC.

The chain carries TRBV27 and TRBJ2-2; a possible D gene is TRBD2 (7 bases). V lost 2 bases, J lost 5 bases, and 18 bases lay in between. Germline V gene sequence: CDR1 MNHEY, CDR2 SMNVEV (reference sequence). CDR3 length: 17 amino acids. CDR3 in amino acids: CASSLDGGGLGTGELFF. CDR3 bases: TGTGCCAGCAGTTTAGACGGCGGGGGCCTAGGGACCGGGGAGCTGTTTTTT.

V usage is TRBV9 and J usage is TRBJ2-1; no clear D gene. CDR3 length: 13 amino acids. V gave up 2 bases and J gave up 5 bases, with 8 bases separating them. Germline V gene lookup returns CDR1 SGDLS and CDR2 YYNGEE. CDR3 DNA: TGTGCCAGCAGCGTTTCTTCTGACAATGAGCAGTTCTTC. It yields the protein CASSVSSDNEQFF.

This clone was seen a handful of times. The J gene is TRBJ1-2, the V gene TRBV9, with 9 nucleotides matching TRBD1. The germline V gene encodes CDR1 SGDLS and CDR2 YYNGEE. CDR3 length: 15 amino acids. After removal of 5 bases from V and 8 bases from J, the junction contained 13 bases not matched to a gene. The CDR3 DNA follows: TGTGCCAGCAGGAGATCACAGGGGGCGATGGGAGGCTACACCTTC. This translates into CASRRSQGAMGGYTF.

The genes are TRBV19 and TRBJ1-1; TRBD1 agrees at 7 bases. J gave up 3 bases and V 4 bases, and 2 bases lay outside the gene matches. Germline V lookup: CDR1 LNHDA, CDR2 SQIVND (reference sequence). This CDR3 contains 13 residues. CDR3 bases: TGTGCCAGTAGTAAAGGACAGGACACTGAAGCTTTCTTT. It codes for CASSKGQDTEAFF.

This clone occurred a few times. J is TRBJ1-5 and V is TRBV16, with a possible D match to TRBD1 (5 bases). The V end lost 0 bases, the J end lost 3 bases, and 6 bases lay between the germline ends. The CDR3 totals 14 residues. Per the germline V gene, CDR1 is KGHSY and CDR2 is FQNENV. This chain's CDR3 is CASSQSTANQPQHF. Written as DNA, the CDR3 is TGTGCCAGCAGCCAATCGACAGCCAATCAGCCCCAGCATTTT.

The V gene is TRBV19, the J gene TRBJ2-2, with TRBD2 matching over 7 bases. From germline, CDR1 is LNHDA and CDR2 SQIVND (reference sequence). The V gene end was trimmed by 9 bases and the J gene end by 2 bases; junction bases not matched to a gene: 12. This CDR3 contains 16 residues. As DNA, the CDR3 is TGTGCCAGCACCGGCGGGGCGGGGGTCAACACCGGGGAGCTGTTTTTT. Translation: CASTGGAGVNTGELFF. The entire variable domain, with the rest obtained from reference TRBV19 and TRBJ2-2, is as follows: DGGITQSPKYLFRKEGQNVTLSCEQNLNHDAMYWYRQDPGQGLRLIYYSQIVNDFQKGDIAEGYSVSREKKESFPLTVTSAQKNPTAFYLCASTGGAGVNTGELFFGEGSRLTVL.

The CDR3 spells CASKLDRANTEAFF. As DNA, the CDR3 is TGTGCCAGCAAGTTGGACAGGGCGAACACTGAAGCTTTCTTT. The chain carries TRBV6-1 and TRBJ1-1, with 8 bases lining up with TRBD1. The length of the CDR3 is 14 residues. CDR1 and CDR2 from the germline V gene are MNHNS and SASEGT. The V gene end was trimmed by 7 bases and the J gene end by 1 base; junction bases not matched to a gene: 5.